The 18 T cell receptor beta chains below were found in one sample sequenced in a study of cytomegalovirus exposure and HLA in healthy donors. The primer mix had 60 Vbeta and 13 Jbeta primers. Using immunoSEQ multiplex PCR, the repertoire was profiled, and TCRdb retains in-frame clones only, with some absent. The table has roughly 150,000 clones, roughly 80% seen once. The sample was PBMCs. These receptors were taken from a male donor in good health and CMV-seronegative.

Regarding this clone: A junction boundary mismatches the germline segment, possibly from a read error. The CDR3 DNA sequence: TGCAGCGTTGAAGGGGGCAGGGAATACGGGCAGTACTTC. Its protein product is CSVEGGREYGQYF. The chain couples TRBV29-1 to TRBJ2-7, with D possibly being TRBD1 (5 bases). From germline, CDR1 is SQVTM and CDR2 ANQGSEA. The CDR3 runs 13 residues.

The V gene is TRBV7-9, the J gene TRBJ1-2, with 10 bases lining up with TRBD1. Germline values: CDR1 SEHNR, CDR2 FQNEAQ (reference sequence). Unmatched junction bases numbered 8, after V lost 3 bases and J lost 4 bases. The CDR3 sequence is 16 residues long. In nucleotides, the CDR3 is TGTGCCAGCAGCTTGGACAGACAGGGGGCCTCCTATGGCTACACCTTC. This gives the protein CASSLDRQGASYGYTF.

This chain connects TRBV4-2 to TRBJ2-5; a possible D gene is TRBD1 (6 bases). The germline gives CDR1 LGHNA, CDR2 YNFKEQ. The V end was cut by 0 bases, the J end by 5 bases, with 10 bases between. The CDR3 loop spans 14 amino acids. CDR3: CASSQDSGVETQYF. CDR3 sequence (DNA): TGTGCCAGCAGCCAAGATTCAGGGGTTGAGACCCAGTACTTC.

This clone was recorded a few times. CDR3 coding DNA: TGCGCCAGCAGCTTGGCTCGGGATACGCAGTATTTT. It specifies CASSLARDTQYF. The rearrangement uses TRBV5-1 and TRBJ2-3; D is unresolved. CDR3 size: 12 residues. With 0 bases removed from V and 6 bases from J, the gap between germline ends came to 5 bases. Germline V gives CDR1 SGHRS, CDR2 YFSETQ.

This chain links TRBV19 with TRBJ1-5, with D hard to call. Trimming pared 5 bases from V and 5 bases from J, leaving 13 bases between. The CDR3 has 14 amino acids. CDR1 and CDR2 (germline): LNHDA, SQIVND (reference sequence). CDR3 sequence reads: CASSLAGVHQPQHF. The DNA of the CDR3 is TGTGCCAGTAGTCTCGCGGGAGTCCATCAGCCCCAGCATTTT. The variable domain in full, with the rest retrieved from reference TRBV19 and TRBJ1-5, is DGGITQSPKYLFRKEGQNVTLSCEQNLNHDAMYWYRQDPGQGLRLIYYSQIVNDFQKGDIAEGYSVSREKKESFPLTVTSAQKNPTAFYLCASSLAGVHQPQHFGDGTRLSIL.

This CDR3 reads CASSARVDTEAFF. CDR3 coding DNA: TGTGCCAGCAGTGCGAGGGTGGACACTGAAGCTTTCTTT. The chain links TRBV28 to TRBJ1-1; no clear D gene. V was clipped by 5 bases and J by 3 bases, with 10 bases between them. The CDR3 is 13 residues long. Germline V lookup: CDR1 MDHEN, CDR2 SYDVKM.

This clone has more than one count but fewer than ten. The genes are TRBV4-1 and TRBJ1-4; unclear D gene. Germline V gene data show CDR1 as MGHRA and CDR2 as YSYEKL. The CDR3 sequence is 13 residues long. With 4 bases removed from V and 7 bases from J, the gap between germline ends came to 10 bases. CDR3 residues: CASSPTRGEKLFF. DNA for the CDR3: TGCGCCAGCAGCCCCACCCGGGGTGAAAAACTGTTTTTT.

This clone appeared a few times. V gene TRBV6-1 combines with J gene TRBJ1-5, with a weak D call TRBD1 (6 bases). The CDR3 loop spans 15 amino acids. V lost 2 bases to trimming and J lost 6 bases, with 14 bases between them. Germline V lookup: CDR1 MNHNS, CDR2 SASEGT. CDR3 in DNA: TGTGCCAGCAGTGAACCCAGGGGTCCCAGTCAGCCCCAGCATTTT. Protein product: CASSEPRGPSQPQHF.

As to this clone: Other nucleotide sequences from this sample produce the same CDR3. V and J are TRBV7-2 and TRBJ2-7; no definite D call. CDR3 length: 14 residues. V lost 1 base to trimming and J lost 1 base, with 8 bases between them. CDR1 SGHTA and CDR2 FQGNSA come from the germline V gene. The CDR3 sequence: CASSLGTGSYEQYF. In DNA form, the CDR3 reads TGTGCCAGCAGCTTAGGAACCGGGTCCTACGAGCAGTACTTC.

Regarding this clone: Mismatch with germline at one junction end may stem from a read error. CDR3: CASSQDTDARGTF. In nucleotides, the CDR3 is TGTGCCAGCAGCCAAGATACCGACGCGAGGGGGACGTTT. This sequence joins TRBV4-2 and TRBJ1-6; the D gene is possibly TRBD1 (6 bases). The CDR3 totals 13 residues. Germline CDR1 is LGHNA and CDR2 is YNFKEQ.

The rearrangement uses TRBV6-5 and TRBJ1-2, with 7 bases that match TRBD1. V dropped 5 bases and J dropped 3; count of bases not matched to a gene: 6. Germline CDR1 is MNHEY and CDR2 is SVGAGI. The CDR3 extends over 14 amino acids. The CDR3 loop reads CASSNRDRYYGYTF. The CDR3 nucleotides are TGTGCCAGCAGTAATCGGGACAGATACTATGGCTACACCTTC.

V gene TRBV5-4 combines with J gene TRBJ2-7, with TRBD2 matching over 11 bases. The CDR3 runs 15 residues. With V trimmed by 0 bases and J by 6 bases, 5 bases remained unmatched. Germline assignment: CDR1 SGHNT and CDR2 YYREEE (reference sequence). This CDR3 reads CASSLGTSGSLEQYF. In nucleotides, the CDR3 is TGTGCCAGCAGCTTGGGGACTAGCGGGTCTCTCGAGCAGTACTTC.

The chain carries TRBV18 and TRBJ2-3; TRBD1 is a possible D gene (5 bases). This CDR3 is 16 amino acids long. V gave up 3 bases and J gave up 0 bases, with 13 bases separating them. Germline-derived CDR1 and CDR2 are KGHSH and LQKENI. The CDR3 loop is CASSPETATSTDTQYF. CDR3 DNA: TGTGCCAGCTCACCGGAGACAGCAACTAGCACAGATACGCAGTATTTT. The whole variable domain, remainder taken from reference TRBV18 and TRBJ2-3, is NAGVMQNPRHLVRRRGQEARLRCSPMKGHSHVYWYRQLPEEGLKFMVYLQKENIIDESGMPKERFSAEFPKEGPSILRIQQVVRGDSAAYFCASSPETATSTDTQYFGPGTRLTVL.

This chain joins TRBV28 and TRBJ2-3; 8 positions match TRBD1. Germline V lookup: CDR1 MDHEN, CDR2 SYDVKM. Losses at the gene ends were 3 bases for V and 1 base for J; bases not matched to a gene: 3. The CDR3 covers 15 residues. This CDR3 is CASSFQTGGTDTQYF. CDR3 in DNA: TGTGCCAGCAGTTTTCAGACAGGGGGCACAGATACGCAGTATTTT.

The J gene is TRBJ2-2, the V gene TRBV7-2, with 7 positions matching TRBD2. Germline values: CDR1 SGHTA, CDR2 FQGNSA. The V and J ends lost 5 bases and 5 bases, in that order; junction bases with no gene match: 11. This CDR3 contains 16 residues. The CDR3 reads CASSPGLVFDTGELFF. The CDR3 region has the DNA TGTGCCAGCAGCCCCGGACTAGTTTTCGATACCGGGGAGCTGTTTTTT.

V usage is TRBV12-5 and J usage is TRBJ2-2, with TRBD2 matching over 9 bases. Germline V gives CDR1 LGHNT, CDR2 FRNRAP. With V trimmed by 9 bases and J by 4 bases, 3 bases remained unmatched. CDR3 length: 13 residues. The CDR3 DNA reads TGTGCTAGCCTTAGCGGGAGCACCGGGGAGCTGTTTTTT. Amino acid sequence: CASLSGSTGELFF.

The chain recombines TRBV9 with TRBJ2-2, with 13 bases identical to TRBD2. Per germline, CDR1 SGDLS and CDR2 YYNGEE. CDR3 length: 18 residues. Trimming removed 4 bases from V and 7 bases from J; junction bases left unmatched: 13. This chain's CDR3 is CASSSSGTSGAKDGELFF. Written as DNA, the CDR3 is TGTGCCAGCAGCTCGTCCGGGACTAGCGGGGCGAAAGACGGGGAGCTGTTTTTT.

This clone was seen only once. CDR3 amino acids: CASSPRLTGSYEQYF. Written as DNA, the CDR3 is TGTGCCAGCAGCCCTCGTCTGACAGGATCCTACGAGCAGTACTTC. V is TRBV14 and J is TRBJ2-7, with D possibly matching TRBD1 (6 bases). Germline V gene sequence: CDR1 SGHDN, CDR2 FVKESK. The CDR3 contains 15 residues. The V and J ends lost 4 bases and 1 base respectively, with 14 bases between them.